This T cell receptor beta chain emerged from a study of CD8 T cells in ankylosing spondylitis. TCRdb processed the 5' RACE reads anew with MiXCR; each CDR3 protein has one entry. The table has under 250,000 distinct CDR3 sequences, 20% to 30% seen once. This clonotype has at least ten counts. The sample was blood, either unsorted or a sorted T cell fraction (not recorded which). This clonotype originated in a male donor with ankylosing spondylitis or in good health (not recorded which).

CDR3 sequence: CASSRRSGADTQYF. The CDR3 DNA sequence: TGCGCCAGCAGTCGGCGTTCGGGGGCAGATACGCAGTATTTT. The gene calls are TRBV5-1 and TRBJ2-3, with TRBD2 as a possible D gene (6 bases). With 5 bases removed from V and 4 bases from J, the gap between germline ends came to 14 bases. Germline CDR1 and CDR2: SGHRS and YFSETQ. The CDR3 sequence is 14 residues long. The complete variable domain, with remaining parts taken from reference TRBV5-1 and TRBJ2-3, reads KAGVTQTPRYLIKTRGQQVTLSCSPISGHRSVSWYQQTPGQGLQFLFEYFSETQRNKGNFPGRFSGRQFSNSRSEMNVSTLELGDSALYLCASSRRSGADTQYFGPGTRLTVL.